A single sample gave rise to the 19 T cell receptor beta chains below, sequenced in a study of blood T cell repertoires in COVID-19. TCRdb keeps only in-frame clones here, not all; method: immunoSEQ multiplex PCR. The sample has hundreds of thousands of clones, 65% to 90% seen once. The sequenced material came from peripheral blood. These receptors were taken from a man between 50 and 59 years old with active or convalescent COVID-19.

V usage is TRBV20-1 and J usage is TRBJ1-2; tentative D call: TRBD1 (5 bases). V was cut by 3 bases and J by 3 bases, with 8 bases left in between. The CDR3 extends over 12 amino acids. CDR1 DFQATT and CDR2 SNEGSKA come from the germline V gene (reference sequence). CDR3 nucleotides: TGCAGTGCTAGTGGGGCTCACTATGGCTACACCTTC. Translating gives CSASGAHYGYTF.

This chain connects TRBV10-3 to TRBJ2-3; D possibly corresponds to TRBD2 (5 bases). V lost 7 bases, J lost 1 base, and 12 bases lay in between. The CDR3 loop spans 14 amino acids. Germline V gene data show CDR1 as ENHRY and CDR2 as SYGVKD. The chain's CDR3 is CAIKPGAGTDTQYF. The DNA for the CDR3 is TGTGCCATCAAACCCGGAGCGGGCACAGATACGCAGTATTTT.

V and J are TRBV11-2 and TRBJ2-5; weak D call: TRBD2 (6 bases). The germline V gene encodes CDR1 SGHAT and CDR2 FQNNGV. The CDR3 is 13 residues long. Trimming removed 7 bases from V and 5 bases from J, with 14 bases in between. In DNA form, the CDR3 reads TGTGCCAGCACCGATGGGGGAGGTGAGACCCAGTACTTC. It translates to CASTDGGGETQYF.

The chain recombines TRBV5-1 with TRBJ2-7, with 9 positions matching TRBD2. CDR1 SGHRS and CDR2 YFSETQ come from the germline V gene. V was pared by 4 bases and J by 6 bases, with 14 bases of the junction left unmatched. This CDR3 comprises 16 residues. The CDR3 sequence is CASSEGPGLARREQYF. The DNA of the CDR3 is TGCGCCAGCAGCGAAGGACCGGGACTAGCAAGGCGCGAGCAGTACTTC.

This chain links TRBV29-1 with TRBJ2-1; TRBD2 aligns across 12 bases. Germline trimming cut 7 bases from V and 7 bases from J; bases unmatched to any gene: 8. The CDR3 loop spans 14 amino acids. Germline V gene sequence: CDR1 SQVTM, CDR2 ANQGSEA. The CDR3 is CSARLAGGWNEQFF. In DNA, the CDR3 is TGCAGCGCCCGTCTAGCGGGAGGGTGGAATGAGCAGTTCTTC.

The chain combines TRBV5-8 with TRBJ1-6, with TRBD1 matching 10 bases. J gave up 8 bases and V 5 bases, and 7 bases lay outside the gene matches. This CDR3 contains 15 residues. CDR1 is SGHTS, CDR2 YDEGEE, per germline. The DNA for the CDR3 is TGTGCCAGCAGATTCCTAGACAGGGGGCATTCACCCCTCCACTTT. Its translation is CASRFLDRGHSPLHF.

The chain employs TRBV12-3 or TRBV12-4 and TRBJ2-5, with 10 bases that match TRBD1. CDR3 size: 13 residues. V was pared by 5 bases and J by 7 bases, with 4 bases of the junction left unmatched. For the CDR3, the DNA is TGTGCCAGCAGTCGGCGGACAGGGGGGACCCAGTACTTC. It is translated as CASSRRTGGTQYF.

V gene TRBV4-1 combines with J gene TRBJ2-1, with D possibly being TRBD2 (6 bases). With 1 base removed from V and 3 bases from J, the gap between germline ends came to 13 bases. Germline values: CDR1 MGHRA, CDR2 YSYEKL. The CDR3 is made up of 16 amino acids. As DNA, the CDR3 is TGCGCCAGCAGCCAAGCGAAGACTAGGATCTACAATGAGCAGTTCTTC. It is translated as CASSQAKTRIYNEQFF.

The rearrangement uses TRBV24-1 and TRBJ2-7; 14 bases align to TRBD2. The junction had 9 bases not matched to a gene; V was cut back by 4 bases and J by 5 bases. Germline assignment: CDR1 KGHDR and CDR2 SFDVKD. The CDR3 extends over 17 amino acids. CDR3 residues: CATSEGTSGRGIHEQYF. CDR3 bases: TGTGCCACCAGTGAGGGGACTAGCGGGAGAGGGATCCACGAGCAGTACTTC.

This clone was seen only a few times. The rearrangement uses TRBV28 and TRBJ1-2; D is possibly TRBD1 (6 bases). The V and J ends lost 4 bases and 8 bases respectively, with 17 bases between them. This CDR3 contains 14 residues. Germline V gene data show CDR1 as MDHEN and CDR2 as SYDVKM. The CDR3 sequence is CASSSPGGAPGYTF. CDR3 nucleotides: TGTGCCAGCAGTTCCCCGGGGGGGGCGCCAGGCTACACCTTC.

This clone was recorded a few times. The rearrangement joins TRBV10-3 to TRBJ1-5, with D uncertain. This CDR3 contains 13 residues. Germline V CDR1 and CDR2: ENHRY, SYGVKD. V shed 4 bases and J shed 5 bases, with 9 bases lying between them. The CDR3: CAISAQRDQPQHF. As DNA, the CDR3 is TGTGCCATCAGTGCACAGAGGGATCAGCCCCAGCATTTT.

The chain is built from TRBV5-4 and TRBJ1-1, with 8 bases that match TRBD1. The CDR3 extends over 16 amino acids. The J segment lost 4 bases and the V segment lost 3 bases, leaving 11 bases of the junction unmatched. Germline loops: CDR1 SGHNT, CDR2 YYREEE (reference sequence). The CDR3, as DNA: TGTGCCAGCAGCTCTGCTGGGTCAGGGGGCATCACTGAAGCTTTCTTT. It specifies CASSSAGSGGITEAFF.

The chain employs TRBV15 and TRBJ2-3; 12 nucleotides agree with TRBD2. The CDR3 has 14 amino acids. Germline V lookup: CDR1 LNHNV, CDR2 YYDKDF (reference sequence). The ends lost 8 bases at V and 1 base at J; junction bases unmatched: 1. DNA for the CDR3: TGTGCCACCCGACTAGCGGGAGGCACAGATACGCAGTATTTT. This sequence encodes CATRLAGGTDTQYF.

J is TRBJ1-2 and V is TRBV5-1; D gene uncertain. Germline CDR1 and CDR2: SGHRS and YFSETQ. The CDR3 contains 11 residues. The V gene lost 4 bases and the J gene lost 3 bases, with 4 bases spanning the gap. The CDR3 spells CASSADYGYTF. The CDR3 DNA reads as TGCGCCAGCAGCGCGGACTATGGCTACACCTTC. Drawing the rest from reference TRBV5-1 and TRBJ1-2, the complete variable domain is KAGVTQTPRYLIKTRGQQVTLSCSPISGHRSVSWYQQTPGQGLQFLFEYFSETQRNKGNFPGRFSGRQFSNSRSEMNVSTLELGDSALYLCASSADYGYTFGSGTRLTVV.

This clone appeared a single time. The chain carries TRBV28 and TRBJ2-1; D might be TRBD2 (6 bases). Trimming took off 6 bases at V and 4 bases at J, with 16 bases between the two ends. The length of the CDR3 is 15 residues. The V gene's germline CDR1 is MDHEN and CDR2 SYDVKM. CDR3: CASSLSGLGYNEQFF. In nucleotides, the CDR3 is TGTGCCAGCAGCCTTAGCGGTTTGGGGTACAATGAGCAGTTCTTC. The variable domain in full, completed from reference TRBV28 and TRBJ2-1, reads DVKVTQSSRYLVKRTGEKVFLECVQDMDHENMFWYRQDPGLGLRLIYFSYDVKMKEKGDIPEGYSVSREKKERFSLILESASTNQTSMYLCASSLSGLGYNEQFFGPGTRLTVL.

This clone was detected once. This chain connects TRBV10-3 to TRBJ1-1, with D unclear. The ends were cut back, 0 bases at V and 5 bases at J, with 13 bases in the middle. Germline assignment: CDR1 ENHRY and CDR2 SYGVKD. This CDR3 is 15 amino acids long. Here the CDR3 reads CAISESSRGGTEAFF. The CDR3 nucleotides read TGTGCCATCAGTGAGTCTAGCCGGGGAGGGACTGAAGCTTTCTTT.

The chain uses TRBV6-1 and TRBJ2-6, with D perhaps matching TRBD2 (7 bases). CDR1 and CDR2 from the germline V gene are MNHNS and SASEGT. With 3 bases removed from V and 4 bases from J, the gap between germline ends came to 10 bases. The CDR3 covers 15 residues. The CDR3 DNA reads TGTGCCAGCAGTGACGGGGGGCTCGGGGCCAACGTCCTGACTTTC. This codes for CASSDGGLGANVLTF.

The chain joins TRBV2 to TRBJ2-5, with 7 bases aligning to TRBD1. The J segment lost 0 bases and the V segment lost 10 bases, leaving 11 bases of the junction unmatched. There are 15 residues in the CDR3. The V gene's germline CDR1 is SNHLY and CDR2 FYNNEI. CDR3 region: CAIRGPPGYQETQYF. In DNA, the CDR3 is TGTGCCATAAGGGGGCCCCCGGGGTACCAAGAGACCCAGTACTTC.

V is TRBV28 and J is TRBJ2-1; 14 positions match TRBD2. CDR1 is MDHEN, CDR2 SYDVKM, per germline. This CDR3 has 16 residues. Losses at the gene ends were 8 bases for V and 1 base for J; bases not matched to a gene: 4. In DNA, the CDR3 is TGTGCCAGCCTAGGGACTAGCGGGAGTTCCTACAATGAGCAGTTCTTC. Translated: CASLGTSGSSYNEQFF.